The 27 T cell receptor beta chains given below trace back to one sample, sequenced in a study of blood T cells in healthy people across ages. It was with a sample-barcoded 5' primer and a J-beta primer mix that a second PCR of roughly 6 to 11 cycles was run. TCRdb used MiXCR to reprocess the 5' RACE reads, holding one entry per CDR3 protein. The data contain around 520,000 distinct CDR3 sequences, about 27% of them singletons. The data were also submitted as part of a second study, on T cells of mothers and their children.

The material sequenced was blood. The source is a boy aged 2 to 10 in good health.

The sample holds a few counts of this clonotype. The V gene is TRBV10-3, the J gene TRBJ2-5; 7 bases line up with TRBD2. Germline loops: CDR1 ENHRY, CDR2 SYGVKD. CDR3 length: 13 amino acids. CDR3 nucleotides: TGTGCTATCCGGGAGGAAGAACAAGAGACCCAGTACTTC. Its translation: CAIREEEQETQYF.

In this sample, this clonotype turned up many times. V usage is TRBV2 and J usage is TRBJ2-4, with TRBD1 as a possible D gene (5 bases). CDR1 and CDR2 (germline): SNHLY, FYNNEI. Trimming shortened V by 4 bases and J by 5 bases, and 12 bases separated the two germline ends. CDR3 length equals 14 residues. Here the CDR3 reads CASSVVETENIQYF. CDR3 in DNA: TGTGCCAGCAGTGTGGTGGAGACAGAAAACATTCAGTACTTC.

The chain is built from TRBV27 and TRBJ1-2, with TRBD1 identical over 8 bases. Germline assignment: CDR1 MNHEY and CDR2 SMNVEV (reference sequence). J was trimmed by 7 bases and V by 7 bases; bases with no gene match: 11. There are 14 residues in the CDR3. The CDR3: CASKTSPGGFGYTF. CDR3 sequence (DNA): TGTGCCAGCAAAACTTCTCCAGGGGGCTTTGGCTACACCTTC.

The chain couples TRBV27 to TRBJ2-6; 10 bases align to TRBD1. Germline CDR1 MNHEY, CDR2 SMNVEV (reference sequence). V shed 5 bases, J shed 0 bases, and the junction held 4 bases outside the gene matches. The CDR3 consists of 17 residues. The CDR3: CASSRDRGYSGANVLTF. CDR3 DNA: TGTGCCAGCAGTAGGGACAGGGGCTACTCTGGGGCCAACGTCCTGACTTTC.

The V and J genes are TRBV10-1 and TRBJ2-5; D might be TRBD2 (5 bases). Trimming cost V 3 bases and J 11 bases, with 16 bases left between them. This CDR3 has 13 amino acids. From germline, CDR1 is WNHNN and CDR2 SYGVQD (reference sequence). The CDR3 DNA is TGCGCCAGCAGTGATCCAAGGTGGGAGAGGCAGTACTTC. This codes for CASSDPRWERQYF.

The chain is built from TRBV5-1 and TRBJ1-2; 9 bases agree with TRBD1. The CDR3 has 14 residues. The germline CDR1 and CDR2 sequences are SGHRS and YFSETQ. The ends lost 0 bases at V and 8 bases at J; junction bases unmatched: 5. CDR3 in amino acids: CASSLVRTGVGYTF. CDR3 nucleotide sequence: TGCGCCAGCAGCTTGGTCAGGACAGGGGTCGGCTACACCTTC.

This clonotype was picked up a small number of times. The chain couples TRBV7-9 to TRBJ2-5; D is perhaps TRBD2 (6 bases). The J call is in doubt because the DNA end fits TRBJ2-7 better. The CDR3 has 16 amino acids. Germline CDR1 is SEHNR and CDR2 is FQNEAQ (reference sequence). The CDR3 loop is CASSSGMRDRPYEQYF. The CDR3 bases are TGTGCCAGCAGCTCAGGGATGCGGGACCGCCCCTACGAGCAGTACTTC.

This chain connects TRBV6-5 to TRBJ2-1; D is unresolved. Germline V lookup: CDR1 MNHEY, CDR2 SVGAGI. CDR3 length: 12 amino acids. Deletions cut 6 bases from V and 5 bases from J, with 8 bases between. CDR3 amino acids: CASSSRNNEQFF. The CDR3 DNA sequence: TGTGCCAGCAGCTCCCGGAACAATGAGCAGTTCTTC.

DNA for the CDR3: TGTGCCAGCAGCCCATCGGGGGGGAGGGGAGAGACCCAGTACTTC. This encodes CASSPSGGRGETQYF. The genes are TRBV7-3 and TRBJ2-5, with 8 positions matching TRBD2. CDR3 length equals 15 residues. The ends lost 5 bases at V and 4 bases at J; junction bases unmatched: 9. Per the germline V gene, CDR1 is SGHTA and CDR2 is FQGTGA.

The rearrangement uses TRBV12-3 or TRBV12-4 and TRBJ1-5, with 7 bases fitting TRBD1. The V and J ends lost 6 bases and 7 bases, in that order; junction bases with no gene match: 3. The length of the CDR3 is 12 residues. The CDR3 here is CASREGAQPQHF. CDR3 coding DNA: TGTGCCAGCAGGGAGGGGGCCCAGCCCCAGCATTTT.

This clonotype was seen many times. V gene TRBV24-1 combines with J gene TRBJ1-2, with 7 bases matching TRBD1. V shed 7 bases, J shed 7 bases, and the junction held 8 bases outside the gene matches. The CDR3 spans 13 residues. The germline V gene has CDR1 KGHDR and CDR2 SFDVKD. The CDR3 sequence: CATSPRGETGYTF. The CDR3 region has the DNA TGTGCCACCAGCCCCAGGGGGGAGACTGGCTACACCTTC.

V gene TRBV5-6 combines with J gene TRBJ2-2, with 15 bases lining up with TRBD2. The CDR3 contains 16 residues. V lost 9 bases, J lost 5 bases, and 8 bases stayed unmatched. Per the germline V gene, CDR1 is SGHDT and CDR2 is YYEEEE. The CDR3 spells CATRTSGRGSTGELFF. For the CDR3, the DNA is TGTGCCACCCGGACTAGCGGGAGGGGCTCAACCGGGGAGCTGTTTTTT.

The V call is TRBV7-9, the J call TRBJ2-3, with a possible D match to TRBD1 (5 bases). Germline V gives CDR1 SEHNR, CDR2 FQNEAQ (reference sequence). V was cut by 5 bases and J by 0 bases, with 12 bases left in between. This CDR3 spans 15 amino acids. CDR3 coding DNA: TGTGCCAGCAGCAGGGGTCGACCTAGCACAGATACGCAGTATTTT. Translation: CASSRGRPSTDTQYF.

The table lists this clonotype with a few counts. V gene TRBV19 combines with J gene TRBJ2-1, with D unclear. Trimming left V 4 bases short and J 4 bases short, with 11 bases between. Germline CDR1 and CDR2: LNHDA and SQIVND (reference sequence). The CDR3 extends over 14 amino acids. CDR3 nucleotides: TGTGCCAGTAGTAATCGTCGGGTATACAATGAGCAGTTCTTC. This translates into CASSNRRVYNEQFF.

This rearrangement joins TRBV4-2 to TRBJ1-4; tentatively, D is TRBD1 (5 bases). The CDR3 runs 17 residues. V was cut by 0 bases and J by 4 bases, with 15 bases left in between. The germline gives CDR1 LGHNA, CDR2 YNFKEQ. The CDR3 is CASSQEGNRRYNEKLFF. CDR3 DNA: TGTGCCAGCAGCCAAGAGGGGAACAGGCGCTATAATGAAAAACTGTTTTTT.

This clonotype was seen a few times. This rearrangement joins TRBV3-1 to TRBJ2-4, with a weak D call TRBD1 (6 bases). Trimming took 1 base from V and 5 from J, leaving 12 bases between them. This CDR3 comprises 15 residues. The germline V gene encodes CDR1 LGHDT and CDR2 YNNKEL (reference sequence). The CDR3 loop reads CASSQVLDRENIQYF. The CDR3 nucleotides read TGTGCCAGCAGCCAAGTATTGGACAGAGAAAACATTCAGTACTTC.

This clonotype was counted between two and nine times. The CDR3 here is CSATSFREGQETQYF. The CDR3 bases are TGCAGTGCTACTTCGTTCAGGGAAGGCCAAGAGACCCAGTACTTC. The chain recombines TRBV20-1 with TRBJ2-5; TRBD1 might be the D (5 bases). V gave up 4 bases and J gave up 1 base, with 16 bases separating them. The length of the CDR3 is 15 residues. Germline V gene data show CDR1 as DFQATT and CDR2 as SNEGSKA (reference sequence).

This clonotype was seen a handful of times. This chain links TRBV24-1 with TRBJ2-3; 8 positions agree with TRBD2. Germline lookup yields CDR1 KGHDR and CDR2 SFDVKD. After removal of 3 bases from V and 2 bases from J, the junction contained 6 bases not matched to a gene. This CDR3 region has 16 residues. CDR3 loop: CATSDRSSGDTDTQYF. DNA for the CDR3: TGTGCCACCAGTGATCGTAGTAGCGGGGACACAGATACGCAGTATTTT.

This clonotype turned up a few times. The V and J genes are TRBV6-5 and TRBJ2-3; the D call may be TRBD1 or TRBD2 (6 bases each). Trimming shortened V by 2 bases and J by 7 bases, and 13 bases separated the two germline ends. Germline assignment: CDR1 MNHEY and CDR2 SVGAGI. This CDR3 has 14 amino acids. The CDR3 DNA follows: TGTGCCAGCAGTTACCTCGGGGGCACGAATACGCAGTATTTT. Protein: CASSYLGGTNTQYF.

This clonotype turned up a few times. The junction does not match germline at one end; this may be a read error. The chain combines TRBV5-1 with TRBJ1-1, with D hard to call. CDR1 and CDR2 (germline): SGHRS, YFSETQ. This CDR3 comprises 15 residues. The CDR3 bases are TGCGCCAACAGCTTGGCCGGCGGGTCCGCCGGTGAAGCTTTCTTT. Its translation is CANSLAGGSAGEAFF.

In this sample, this clonotype turned up a few times. The chain joins TRBV20-1 to TRBJ1-6, with 7 positions matching TRBD1. Trimming cost V 2 bases and J 8 bases; bases outside gene matches: 3. CDR1 is DFQATT and CDR2 is SNEGSKA in the germline V gene (reference sequence). The CDR3 consists of 13 residues. The CDR3 loop reads CSARITGDSPLHF. CDR3 in DNA: TGCAGTGCTAGAATCACAGGGGATTCACCCCTCCACTTT.

The V call is TRBV5-4, the J call TRBJ2-5; D possibly uses TRBD1 or TRBD2 (5 bases each). The end of the DNA is better explained by TRBJ2-7, so the J call may be wrong. This CDR3 spans 14 amino acids. The germline V gene has CDR1 SGHNT and CDR2 YYREEE (reference sequence). The CDR3 spells CASSLQGVTYEQYF. The DNA for the CDR3 is TGTGCCAGCAGCCTCCAGGGAGTTACCTACGAGCAGTACTTC.

The rearrangement joins TRBV5-1 to TRBJ1-3; D is perhaps TRBD1 (5 bases). Looked up from germline, CDR1 is SGHRS and CDR2 is YFSETQ. The CDR3 runs 15 residues. Between the trimmed V and J ends, which lost 1 base and 1 base, there was a span of 9 bases. The CDR3 DNA sequence: TGCGCCAGCAGCTTGACGGGGGTTTCTGGAAACACCATATATTTT. Translation: CASSLTGVSGNTIYF.

The chain combines TRBV7-6 with TRBJ2-1; TRBD2 agrees at 15 bases. After removal of 3 bases from V and 7 bases from J, the junction contained 4 bases not matched to a gene. The CDR3 is 16 residues long. CDR1 is SGHVS and CDR2 is FNYEAQ in the germline V gene. The CDR3 protein is CASSLGTSGGLNEQFF. CDR3 bases: TGTGCCAGCAGCTTGGGGACTAGCGGGGGGCTGAATGAGCAGTTCTTC.

This clonotype was detected only a few times. This chain links TRBV15 with TRBJ2-7; 8 bases fit TRBD1. CDR3 length: 13 residues. Germline V CDR1 and CDR2: LNHNV, YYDKDF (reference sequence). V shed 4 bases and J 3 bases; nucleotides not matched to a gene: 2. The CDR3 nucleotides read TGTGCCACCAGCATAGGACAGGGCTACGAGCAGTACTTC. Its protein is CATSIGQGYEQYF.

This clonotype was counted only a few times. V is TRBV28 and J is TRBJ2-1, with a tentative D call TRBD2 (6 bases). Germline CDR1 and CDR2: MDHEN and SYDVKM. The CDR3 extends over 18 amino acids. The ends were cut back, 5 bases at V and 4 bases at J, with 24 bases in the middle. CDR3 protein: CASSPTPGRTGVYNEQFF. The DNA of the CDR3 is TGTGCCAGCAGTCCAACCCCTGGGAGGACGGGAGTATACAATGAGCAGTTCTTC.

V and J are TRBV2 and TRBJ2-5; D not certain. CDR1 is SNHLY, CDR2 FYNNEI, per germline. Trimming cost V 7 bases and J 2 bases, with 2 bases left between them. This CDR3 region has 10 residues. The CDR3 region has the DNA TGTGCCAGCAATCAAGAGACCCAGTACTTC. Translation gives CASNQETQYF.